This T cell receptor beta chain comes out of a study of T-cell reconstitution after alpha-beta-depleted transplantation in children. This clonotype was counted a few times. This CDR3 has 14 amino acids. The V and J ends lost 4 bases and 3 bases respectively, with 10 bases between them. Molecular barcoding with unique molecular identifiers was used for the TCRbeta library. MiXCR, run by TCRdb on the PCR reads, gives a single entry per CDR3 protein. The repertoire has some 290,000 distinct CDR3 sequences, about 10% of them found once; the top ten carry around 10%. The chain uses TRBV12-3 or TRBV12-4 and TRBJ1-5; D is unclear. The source is a human donor who donated a stem cell graft to a child with SCID. The input for sequencing was PBMCs from the stem cell graft donor, taken from the stem cell graft. CDR3 loop: CASSYRAYNQPQHF. Here the CDR3 DNA reads TGTGCCAGCAGTTACCGGGCCTACAATCAGCCCCAGCATTTT.